These T cell receptor beta chains were read from a single sample in a study of T cell responses to AZD1222 COVID-19 vaccine. TCRdb's table, derived via immunoSEQ multiplex PCR, lists solely in-frame clones and lacks some. Of 87,000 or so clones listed, roughly nine tenths are singletons. Sequences were derived from peripheral blood, sampled on day 0 of AZD1222 vaccination. The source of these receptors is an adult in good health. CDR3s leave out the opening cysteine and the closing phenylalanine or tryptophan. A D gene is named only where the DNA matches it firmly.

-,TRBV2,ASSEDGAGGYT
-,TRBV29-1,SAEQSTDTQY
-,TRBV5-4,ASSLGPGGEKLF
TRBD1,TRBV2,ASSSTGATEAF
-,TRBV9,ASSAHLASPGAGELF
TRBD2,TRBV29-1,SVVNQRGVANEQF
-,TRBV19,ASSFRASAANQPQH
-,TRBV5-8,ASSLGGTRYSNQPQH
TRBD1,TRBV18,ASSRDRGFTNEKLF
TRBD2,TRBV5-1,ASSGGWGTDTQY
-,TRBV4-1,ASSPGTPKNIQY
-,TRBV4-1,ASSQEGRGGSPLH
-,TRBV5-4,ASRPQGDPYEQY
TRBD1,TRBV19,ASRVPGGNGYT
-,TRBV18,ASSPSIATNTGELF
-,TRBV9,ASSVLGGLQETQY
-,TRBV9,ASSAHSGRTNEKLF
TRBD1,TRBV6-2/TRBV6-3,ASSYSRPHRGDEQF
-,TRBV10-2,ASSESEGYQPQH
TRBD2,TRBV15,ATSTIGLARRNEQF
-,TRBV5-1,ASSLGWGNTEAF
-,TRBV10-2,ASSDEVIGYTGELF
-,TRBV6-6,ASSTRDRNTIY
-,TRBV7-9,ASSLGPNYEQY
-,TRBV4-1,ASSQSRDSELREQY
TRBD1,TRBV5-1,ASTGTGGSYGYT
TRBD2,TRBV6-2/TRBV6-3,ASSAGDTGELF
-,TRBV19,ASSGGFYQPQH